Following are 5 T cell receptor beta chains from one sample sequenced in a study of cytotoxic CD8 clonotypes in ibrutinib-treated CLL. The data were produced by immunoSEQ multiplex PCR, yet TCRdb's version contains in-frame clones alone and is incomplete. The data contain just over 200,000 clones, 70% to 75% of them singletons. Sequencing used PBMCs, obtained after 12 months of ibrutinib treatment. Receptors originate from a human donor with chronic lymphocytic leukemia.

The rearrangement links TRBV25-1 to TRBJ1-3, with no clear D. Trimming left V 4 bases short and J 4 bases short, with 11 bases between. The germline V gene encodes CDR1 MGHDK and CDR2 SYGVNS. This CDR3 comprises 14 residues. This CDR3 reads CASSVGGYGNTIYF. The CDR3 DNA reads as TGTGCCAGCAGTGTCGGCGGGTACGGAAACACCATATATTTT.

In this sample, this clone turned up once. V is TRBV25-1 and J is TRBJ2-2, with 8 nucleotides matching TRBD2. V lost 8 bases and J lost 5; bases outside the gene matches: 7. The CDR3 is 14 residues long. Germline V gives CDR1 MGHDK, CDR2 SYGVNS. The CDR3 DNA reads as TGTGCCAGCCGAGCGGGAGTAGGTACCGGGGAGCTGTTTTTT. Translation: CASRAGVGTGELFF.

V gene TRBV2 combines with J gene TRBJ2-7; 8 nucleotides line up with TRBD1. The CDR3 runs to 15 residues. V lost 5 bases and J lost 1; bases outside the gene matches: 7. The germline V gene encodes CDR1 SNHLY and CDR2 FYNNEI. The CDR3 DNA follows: TGTGCCAGCAGTTCCGACAGGGGTATTTCCTACGAGCAGTACTTC. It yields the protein CASSSDRGISYEQYF.

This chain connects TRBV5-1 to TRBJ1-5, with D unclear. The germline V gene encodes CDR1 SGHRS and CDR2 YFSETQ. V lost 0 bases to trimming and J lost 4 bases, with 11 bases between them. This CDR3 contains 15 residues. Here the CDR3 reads CASSLAAADNQPQHF. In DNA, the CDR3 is TGCGCCAGCAGCTTGGCGGCAGCGGATAATCAGCCCCAGCATTTT.

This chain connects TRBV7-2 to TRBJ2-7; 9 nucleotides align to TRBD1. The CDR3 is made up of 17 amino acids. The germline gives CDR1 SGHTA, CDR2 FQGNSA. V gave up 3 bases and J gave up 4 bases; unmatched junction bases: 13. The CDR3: CASSLGPGQGNLYEQYF. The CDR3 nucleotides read TGTGCCAGCAGCTTGGGCCCGGGACAGGGTAATTTGTACGAGCAGTACTTC.